These 3 T cell receptor beta chains share one sample of origin, sequenced in a study of shared clonotypes between healthy human individuals. The data were produced by immunoSEQ multiplex PCR, yet TCRdb's version contains in-frame clones alone and is incomplete. The table has more than 2 million clones, roughly 95% seen once. The sample was naive CD4+ T cells sorted from blood. The subset: CD45RA+ positively selected. The source is a man between 18 and 29 years old in good health.

The V and J genes are TRBV10-1 and TRBJ2-2; 9 bases fit TRBD2. CDR3 length: 15 amino acids. V was clipped by 7 bases and J by 7 bases; unmatched bases: 10. In germline, CDR1 is WNHNN, CDR2 SYGVQD (reference sequence). Here the CDR3 DNA reads TGCGCCAGCACCGAAGGTAGCGGGAGAGGCGGGGAGCTGTTTTTT. As protein: CASTEGSGRGGELFF.

The J gene is TRBJ1-5, the V gene TRBV6-6, with D maybe TRBD1 (5 bases). In germline, CDR1 is MNHNY, CDR2 SVGAGI (reference sequence). V lost 6 bases and J 1 base, leaving 13 bases between the germline ends. The CDR3 contains 15 residues. This CDR3 reads CASRPDRTSNQPQHF. CDR3 DNA: TGTGCCAGCAGACCCGACAGAACCAGCAATCAGCCCCAGCATTTT.

This chain joins TRBV6-1 and TRBJ2-1, with TRBD2 matching 10 bases. Trimming cost V 4 bases and J 3 bases; bases outside gene matches: 3. The CDR3 extends over 15 amino acids. Germline V lookup: CDR1 MNHNS, CDR2 SASEGT. The CDR3 spells CASSVASGGYNEQFF. For the CDR3, the DNA is TGTGCCAGCAGTGTTGCTAGCGGGGGCTACAATGAGCAGTTCTTC.